This T cell receptor beta chain is drawn from a study of blood T cell repertoires in COVID-19 (dated by TCRdb to 2018 to 2021). For context, the study as a whole: The collaborator samples originated in the United States, Italy and Spain and spanned the acute and convalescent phases of COVID-19. The prospective study material was composed of cDNA or gDNA derived from T cells, B-cell-depleted T cells, or PBMCs. A de-identified subject ID, COVID-19 status, age in years and sex were almost always included in the sample metadata. The repertoires were released in a freely available public database meant as a resource for research on the immune response to SARS-CoV-2. The samples were drawn from the first 160 participants of the ongoing ImmuneRACE study and from roughly 1,300 subjects provided by 6 global collaborators. Where available, HLA class I and class II types were obtained from metadata supplied by the sample provider rather than from assay-based typing. Deeply sampled blood TCRbeta repertoires from subjects exposed to, actively infected with, or recovered from COVID-19 were included in the dataset.

In this sample, this clone turned up once. The clone's antigen remains unknown. No per-base quality is available; no much larger clone lies one base away. V loses 8 bases, J loses 4 bases, and the germline ends lie 11 bases apart. The CDR3 sequence holds 12 residues, the cysteine and phenylalanine included. The only DNA kept is the CDR3, 36 bases in frame from the first base. The immunoSEQ Assay, a bias-controlled multiplex PCR, was used to amplify TCRbeta CDR3 regions from genomic DNA. In the source study's methods: Nucleated cell counts per sample were estimated from amplification of reference gene primers within the assay. Sequence reads were collapsed and filtered to measure the absolute abundance of every unique TCRbeta CDR3 rearrangement. Productive Simpson clonality was computed per sample as the square root of Simpson's diversity index over productive rearrangements. TCRdb stores this immuneACCESS table with in-frame sequences only. Part of the clones is absent; in the studies checked, under half of the shortfall reflects unresolved V genes, and no reason is known for the rest. V, J and clone size were drawn from that table, and D and trimming were deduced from the DNA. Within this sample are 230,000 or so clones, with about four fifths of them counted one time only. Jointly, the top ten make up 4% to 5.5% of the sample.

Each collaborating institution followed its own protocols to collect whole blood in K2EDTA tubes. Collaborator samples were shipped for TCRbeta analysis as frozen whole blood, isolated PBMCs, or DNA extracted from either sample type. What the work shows at the level of the full study, not this receptor alone: The quantity of clinical and demographic metadata differed by source and by participant and was supplied without curation.

Sequenced sample: peripheral blood. Rearrangement joined TRBV12-3 or TRBV12-4 to TRBJ1-1; there is no confident call for the D gene. The sequence came from a man in his fifties or sixties with active or convalescent COVID-19. The CDR3 protein is CASSQMVTEAFF. The nucleotide sequence reads as follows: TGTGCCAGCTCCCAGATGGTCACTGAAGCTTTCTTT.